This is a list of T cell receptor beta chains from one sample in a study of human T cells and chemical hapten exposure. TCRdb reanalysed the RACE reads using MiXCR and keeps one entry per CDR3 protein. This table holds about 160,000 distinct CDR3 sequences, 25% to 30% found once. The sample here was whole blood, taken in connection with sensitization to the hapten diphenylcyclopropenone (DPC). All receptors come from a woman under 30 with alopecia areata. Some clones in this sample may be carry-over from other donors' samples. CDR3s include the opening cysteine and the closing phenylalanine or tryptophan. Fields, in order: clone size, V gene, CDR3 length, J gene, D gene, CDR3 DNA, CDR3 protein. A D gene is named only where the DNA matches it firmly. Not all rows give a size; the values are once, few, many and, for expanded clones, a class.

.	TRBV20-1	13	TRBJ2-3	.	TGCACCCGTCAGGGGAGTCCCACAGATACGCAGTATTTT	CTRQGSPTDTQYF
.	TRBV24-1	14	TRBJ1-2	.	TGTGCCACCAGTGATTCTCCGGGAGACTATGGCTACACCTTC	CATSDSPGDYGYTF
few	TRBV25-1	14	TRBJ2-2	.	TGTGCCAGCAGTGAATACCCCTTGGGCGGGGAGCTGTTTTTT	CASSEYPLGGELFF
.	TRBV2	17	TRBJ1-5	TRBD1	TGTGCCAGCAGAGAGGGACAGGGGATTCTGGGCAATCAGCCCCAGCATTTT	CASREGQGILGNQPQHF
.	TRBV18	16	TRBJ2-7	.	TGTGCCAGCTCACGGAAGGGCGCAGGGCCGGCCTACGAGCAGTACTTC	CASSRKGAGPAYEQYF
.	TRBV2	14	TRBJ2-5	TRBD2	TGTGCCAACCAACTAGCGGGGGTCCAAGAGACCCAGTACTTC	CANQLAGVQETQYF
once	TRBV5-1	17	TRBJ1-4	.	TGCGCCAGCAGCTTGGCCCAGGTCCGGACAGCTAATGAAAAACTGTTTTTT	CASSLAQVRTANEKLFF
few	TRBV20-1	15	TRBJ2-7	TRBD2	TGCAGTGCCTCGGCCGTCTTAGCGGGAGTTGACGAGCAGTACTTC	CSASAVLAGVDEQYF
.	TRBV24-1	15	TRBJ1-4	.	TGTGCCACCAGTCGCGGGGGCGCAACTAATGAAAAACTGTTTTTT	CATSRGGATNEKLFF
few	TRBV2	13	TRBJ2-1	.	TGTGCCAGCAGTGAAGAAGACAGTGGTGAGCAGTTCTTC	CASSEEDSGEQFF
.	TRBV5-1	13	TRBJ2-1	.	TGCGCCAGCAGCGAGGTAGCGGCTGATAGTGAGTTCTTC	CASSEVAADSEFF
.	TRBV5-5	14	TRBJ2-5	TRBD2	TGTGCCAGCAGCTTACGGACTAGCCAAGAGACCCAGTACTTC	CASSLRTSQETQYF
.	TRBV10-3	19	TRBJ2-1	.	TGTGCCATCAGTGGTGGCCCCGGTGACCTCAAAAAATCAGGGAGAGAGCAGTTCTTC	CAISGGPGDLKKSGREQFF
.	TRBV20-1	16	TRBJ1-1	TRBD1	TGCAGTGCAAGGGACAGGGGGCCGTGGATGAACACTGAAGCTTTCTTT	CSARDRGPWMNTEAFF
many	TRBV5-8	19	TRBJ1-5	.	TGTGCCAGCAGCTTGGAACTGGGGTCAGTTACCCTCAGCAATCAGCCCCAGCATTTT	CASSLELGSVTLSNQPQHF
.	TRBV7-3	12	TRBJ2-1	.	TGTGCCAGCAGCCCCTCGGCGGGCGAGCAGTTCTTC	CASSPSAGEQFF